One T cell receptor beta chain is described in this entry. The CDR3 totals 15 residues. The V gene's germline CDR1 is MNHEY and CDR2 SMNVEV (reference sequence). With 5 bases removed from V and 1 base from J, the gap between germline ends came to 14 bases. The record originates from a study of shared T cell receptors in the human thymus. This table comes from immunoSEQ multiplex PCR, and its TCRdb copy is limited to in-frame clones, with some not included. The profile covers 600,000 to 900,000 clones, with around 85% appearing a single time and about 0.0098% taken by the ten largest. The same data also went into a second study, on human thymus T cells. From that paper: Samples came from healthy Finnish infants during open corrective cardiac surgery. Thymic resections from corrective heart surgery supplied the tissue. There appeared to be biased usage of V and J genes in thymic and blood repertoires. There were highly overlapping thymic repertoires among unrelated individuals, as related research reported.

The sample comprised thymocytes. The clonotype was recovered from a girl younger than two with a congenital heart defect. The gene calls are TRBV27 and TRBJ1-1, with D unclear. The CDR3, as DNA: TGTGCCAGCAGTCTCTTCCGGACTCGGAACACTGAAGCTTTCTTT. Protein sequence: CASSLFRTRNTEAFF.